This TCR beta chain is drawn from a study of T cell responses to AZD1222 COVID-19 vaccine. The CDR3 is made up of 15 amino acids. The V end was cut by 3 bases, the J end by 7 bases, with 16 bases between. Germline-derived CDR1 and CDR2 are SGDLS and YYNGEE. The repertoire was sequenced with immunoSEQ multiplex PCR; TCRdb's copy has only in-frame clones and lacks some. The table includes tens of thousands of clones, about 80% detected once. The sequenced sample was peripheral blood, obtained on day 0 of AZD1222 vaccination. The TCR was taken from an adult in good health. The gene calls are TRBV9 and TRBJ2-2; D tentatively fits TRBD1 or TRBD2 (5 bases each). In DNA, the CDR3 is TGTGCCAGCAGCGGGGGACCGGGACGGGGCGGGGAGCTGTTTTTT. Translated, it gives CASSGGPGRGGELFF.